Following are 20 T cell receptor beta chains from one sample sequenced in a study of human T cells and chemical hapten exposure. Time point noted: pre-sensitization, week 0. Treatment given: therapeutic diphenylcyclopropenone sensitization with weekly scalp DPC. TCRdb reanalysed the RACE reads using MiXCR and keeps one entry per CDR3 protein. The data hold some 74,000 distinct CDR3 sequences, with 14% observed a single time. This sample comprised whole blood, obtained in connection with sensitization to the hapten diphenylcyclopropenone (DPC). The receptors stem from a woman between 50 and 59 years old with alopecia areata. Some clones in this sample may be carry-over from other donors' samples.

CDR3 loop: CSVKTSTDTQYF. The CDR3 region has the DNA TGCAGCGTGAAGACAAGCACAGATACGCAGTATTTT. The gene calls are TRBV29-1 and TRBJ2-3; D gene uncertain. V shed 6 bases and J shed 0 bases, with 7 bases lying between them. Germline V gene lookup returns CDR1 SQVTM and CDR2 ANQGSEA. The CDR3 contains 12 residues.

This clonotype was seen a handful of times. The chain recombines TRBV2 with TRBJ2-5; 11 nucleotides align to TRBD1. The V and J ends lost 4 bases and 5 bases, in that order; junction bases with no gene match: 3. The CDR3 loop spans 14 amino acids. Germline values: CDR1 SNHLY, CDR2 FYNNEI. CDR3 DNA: TGTGCCAGCAGTGGGGACAGGGGGACGGAGACCCAGTACTTC. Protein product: CASSGDRGTETQYF.

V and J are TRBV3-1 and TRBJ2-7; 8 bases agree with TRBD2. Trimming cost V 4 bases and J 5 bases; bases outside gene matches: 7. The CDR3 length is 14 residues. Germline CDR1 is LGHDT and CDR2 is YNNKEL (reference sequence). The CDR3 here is CASSRGTSHHEQYF. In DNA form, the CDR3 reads TGTGCCAGCAGCCGCGGGACTAGTCACCACGAGCAGTACTTC.

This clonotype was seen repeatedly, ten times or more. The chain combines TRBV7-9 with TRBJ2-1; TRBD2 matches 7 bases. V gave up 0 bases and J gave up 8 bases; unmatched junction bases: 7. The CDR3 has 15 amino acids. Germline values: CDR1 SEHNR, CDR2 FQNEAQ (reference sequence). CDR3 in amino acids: CASSLARLAEDEQFF. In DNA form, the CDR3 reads TGTGCCAGCAGCTTAGCTCGGCTAGCGGAGGATGAGCAGTTCTTC.

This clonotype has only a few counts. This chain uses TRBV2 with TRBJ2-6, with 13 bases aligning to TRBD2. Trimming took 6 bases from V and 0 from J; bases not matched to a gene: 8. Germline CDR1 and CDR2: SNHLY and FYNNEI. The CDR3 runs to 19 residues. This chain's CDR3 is CASRKGLAGPSSGANVLTF. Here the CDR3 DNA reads TGTGCCAGCAGAAAGGGACTAGCGGGACCGTCCTCTGGGGCCAACGTCCTGACTTTC.

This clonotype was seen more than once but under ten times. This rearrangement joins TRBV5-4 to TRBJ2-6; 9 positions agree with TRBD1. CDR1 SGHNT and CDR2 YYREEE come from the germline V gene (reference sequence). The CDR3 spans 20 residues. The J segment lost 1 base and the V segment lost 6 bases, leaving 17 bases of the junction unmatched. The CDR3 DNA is TGTGCCAGCACCAATTCCTGGGCGGACAGGGGTTTATCTGGGGCCAACGTCCTGACTTTC. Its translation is CASTNSWADRGLSGANVLTF.

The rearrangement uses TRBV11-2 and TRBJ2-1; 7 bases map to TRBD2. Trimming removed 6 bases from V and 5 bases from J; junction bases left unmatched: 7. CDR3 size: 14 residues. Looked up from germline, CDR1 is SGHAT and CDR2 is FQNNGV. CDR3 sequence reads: CASRFGLENNEQFF. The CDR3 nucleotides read TGTGCCAGCAGGTTCGGACTAGAAAACAATGAGCAGTTCTTC.

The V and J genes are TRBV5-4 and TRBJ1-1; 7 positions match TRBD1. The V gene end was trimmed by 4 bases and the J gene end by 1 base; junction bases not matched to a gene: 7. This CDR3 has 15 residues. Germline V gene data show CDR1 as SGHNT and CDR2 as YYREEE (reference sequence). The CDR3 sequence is CASSLSGTANTEAFF. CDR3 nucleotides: TGTGCCAGCAGCCTCTCCGGGACAGCGAACACTGAAGCTTTCTTT.

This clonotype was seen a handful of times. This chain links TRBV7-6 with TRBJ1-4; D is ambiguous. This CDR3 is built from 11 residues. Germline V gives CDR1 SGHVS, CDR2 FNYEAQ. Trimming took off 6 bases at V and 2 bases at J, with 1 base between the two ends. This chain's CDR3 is CASSTNEKLFF. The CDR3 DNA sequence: TGTGCCAGCAGTACTAATGAAAAACTGTTTTTT. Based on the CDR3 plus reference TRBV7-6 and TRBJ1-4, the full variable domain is GAGVSQSPRYKVTKRGQDVALRCDPISGHVSLYWYRQALGQGPEFLTYFNYEAQQDKSGLPNDRFSAERPEGSISTLTIQRTEQRDSAMYRCASSTNEKLFFGSGTQLSVL.

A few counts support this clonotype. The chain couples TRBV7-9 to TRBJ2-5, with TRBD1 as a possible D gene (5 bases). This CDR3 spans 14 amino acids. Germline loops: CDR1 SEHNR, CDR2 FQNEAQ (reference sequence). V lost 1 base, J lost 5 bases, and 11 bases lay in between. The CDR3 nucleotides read TGTGCCAGCAGCTTAGTCTCAGGGAAGGAGACCCAGTACTTC. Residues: CASSLVSGKETQYF.

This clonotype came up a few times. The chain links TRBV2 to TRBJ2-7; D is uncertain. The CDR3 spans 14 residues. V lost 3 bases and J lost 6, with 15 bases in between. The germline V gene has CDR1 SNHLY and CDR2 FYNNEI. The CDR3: CASSDQNLPFEQYF. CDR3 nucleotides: TGTGCCAGCAGTGATCAGAACCTCCCCTTCGAGCAGTACTTC. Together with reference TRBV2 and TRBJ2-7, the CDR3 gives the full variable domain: EPEVTQTPSHQVTQMGQEVILRCVPISNHLYFYWYRQILGQKVEFLVSFYNNEISEKSEIFDDQFSVERPDGSNFTLKIRSTKLEDSAMYFCASSDQNLPFEQYFGPGTRLTVT.

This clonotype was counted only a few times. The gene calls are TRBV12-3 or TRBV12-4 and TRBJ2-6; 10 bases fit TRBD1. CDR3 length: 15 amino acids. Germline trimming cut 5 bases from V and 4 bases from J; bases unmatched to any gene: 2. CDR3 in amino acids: CASSDRGQGANVLTF. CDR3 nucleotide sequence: TGTGCCAGCAGTGACAGGGGGCAAGGGGCCAACGTCCTGACTTTC.

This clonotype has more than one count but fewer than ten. CDR3 residues: CASGERGTEAFF. In DNA form, the CDR3 reads TGTGCCAGCGGGGAGAGGGGTACTGAAGCTTTCTTT. This chain uses TRBV25-1 with TRBJ1-1, with a weak D call TRBD1 (5 bases). This CDR3 region has 12 residues. Germline assignment: CDR1 MGHDK and CDR2 SYGVNS. Trimming cost V 8 bases and J 5 bases, with 12 bases left between them.

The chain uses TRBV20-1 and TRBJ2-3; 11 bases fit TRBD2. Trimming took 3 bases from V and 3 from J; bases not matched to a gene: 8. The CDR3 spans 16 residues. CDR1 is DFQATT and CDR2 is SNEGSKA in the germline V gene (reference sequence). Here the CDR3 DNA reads TGCAGTGCTAGGGACCAACTAGCGGGAGAAACAGATACGCAGTATTTT. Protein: CSARDQLAGETDTQYF.

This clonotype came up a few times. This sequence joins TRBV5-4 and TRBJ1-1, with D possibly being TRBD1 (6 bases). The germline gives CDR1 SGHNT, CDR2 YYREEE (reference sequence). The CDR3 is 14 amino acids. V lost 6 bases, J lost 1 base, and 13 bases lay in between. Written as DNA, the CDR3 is TGTGCCAGCACCCCAGGGGTCCGGAACACTGAAGCTTTCTTT. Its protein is CASTPGVRNTEAFF.

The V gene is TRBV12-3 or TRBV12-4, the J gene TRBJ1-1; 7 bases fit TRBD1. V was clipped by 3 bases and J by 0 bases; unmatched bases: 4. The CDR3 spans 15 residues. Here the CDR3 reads CASSFDRDMNTEAFF. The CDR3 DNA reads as TGTGCCAGCAGTTTCGACAGGGACATGAACACTGAAGCTTTCTTT.

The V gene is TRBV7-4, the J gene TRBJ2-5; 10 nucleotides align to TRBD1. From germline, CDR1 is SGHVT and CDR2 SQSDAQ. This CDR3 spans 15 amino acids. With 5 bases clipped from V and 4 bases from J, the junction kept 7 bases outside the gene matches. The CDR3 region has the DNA TGTGCCAGCAGCAACGGGACAGGGGTATCAGAGACCCAGTACTTC. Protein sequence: CASSNGTGVSETQYF.

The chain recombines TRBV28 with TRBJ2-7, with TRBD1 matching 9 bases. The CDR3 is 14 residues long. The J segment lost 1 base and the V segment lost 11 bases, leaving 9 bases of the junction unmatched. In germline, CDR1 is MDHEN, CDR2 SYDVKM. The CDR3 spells CAAEGTGTSYEQYF. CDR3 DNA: TGTGCCGCGGAAGGGACAGGGACTTCCTACGAGCAGTACTTC. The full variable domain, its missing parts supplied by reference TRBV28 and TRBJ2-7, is DVKVTQSSRYLVKRTGEKVFLECVQDMDHENMFWYRQDPGLGLRLIYFSYDVKMKEKGDIPEGYSVSREKKERFSLILESASTNQTSMYLCAAEGTGTSYEQYFGPGTRLTVT.

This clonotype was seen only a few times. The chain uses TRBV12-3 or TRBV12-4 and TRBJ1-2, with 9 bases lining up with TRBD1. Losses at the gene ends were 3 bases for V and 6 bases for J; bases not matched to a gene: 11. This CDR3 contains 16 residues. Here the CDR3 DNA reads TGTGCCAGCAGTTTGTCTGCGAGGCGGGACAGGGATGGCTACACCTTC. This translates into CASSLSARRDRDGYTF.

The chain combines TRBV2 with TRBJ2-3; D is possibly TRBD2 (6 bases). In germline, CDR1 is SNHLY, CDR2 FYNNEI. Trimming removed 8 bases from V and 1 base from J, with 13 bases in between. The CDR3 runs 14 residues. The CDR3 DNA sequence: TGTGCCAGCGGGGGACTTGTGGGCACAGATACGCAGTATTTT. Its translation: CASGGLVGTDTQYF.